This is a list of T cell receptor beta chains from one sample in a study of glioma-infiltrating T cells after dendritic cell vaccination. TCRdb's table, derived via immunoSEQ multiplex PCR, lists solely in-frame clones and lacks some. This table holds tens of thousands of clones, around 80% found once. Sequencing was performed on blood, taken before dendritic cell vaccination. Every receptor here comes from a human donor with glioblastoma. Each CDR3 is given with its conserved first and last residue. A D gene is named only where the DNA matches it firmly. Clone size appears in some rows only: once, few, many, or a class for an expanded clone.

CDR3 DNA	CDR3 protein	clone size	J gene	D gene	V gene
TGTGCCAGCAGCGTAGGACTAGCGGGGGGGGAAGAGACCCAGTACTTC	CASSVGLAGGEETQYF	NA	TRBJ2-5	TRBD2	TRBV9
TGTGCCAGCGGGGGGCGAACGGGGACAGGGAGGACCGGGGAGCTGTTTTTT	CASGGRTGTGRTGELFF	NA	TRBJ2-2	TRBD1	TRBV7-6
TGTGCCAGTAGCTCGCGGGAGTATACGCAGTATTTT	CASSSREYTQYF	once	TRBJ2-3	TRBD2	TRBV19
TGTGCCAGCAAAGCGGGAGGGAGGGGAGAGACCCAGTACTTC	CASKAGGRGETQYF	NA	TRBJ2-5	TRBD2	TRBV5-4
TGTGCCAGCAGCCCCATATCCGGGGAGACCCAGTACTTC	CASSPISGETQYF	NA	TRBJ2-5	NA	TRBV11-2
TGTGCCAGCAGGACCGAAGACAGGGGCCCTCTTCTATTT	CASRTEDRGPLLF	NA	TRBJ1-1	TRBD1	TRBV7-9
TGCGCCAGCAGTGACCGGGGGACCCCCGGGGAGACCCAGTACTTC	CASSDRGTPGETQYF	NA	TRBJ2-5	NA	TRBV10-2
TGTGCCAGCAGCCCCCGACCGGCGGGGGTATACAATGAGCAGTTCTTC	CASSPRPAGVYNEQFF	once	TRBJ2-1	TRBD2	TRBV9
TGTGCCAGCACCAACTCTGGGAGGGGCGGAGGCTACACCTTC	CASTNSGRGGGYTF	NA	TRBJ1-2	NA	TRBV2
TGTGCCAGCAGGGGGATGAGGGCAGACACTGAAGCTTTCTTT	CASRGMRADTEAFF	NA	TRBJ1-1	NA	TRBV2
TGCGCCAGCAGCACCGGACAGGCGCTAAGCACAGATACGCAGTATTTT	CASSTGQALSTDTQYF	NA	TRBJ2-3	TRBD1	TRBV5-1
TGTGCCAGCAGTTTAGCGGGAGTCGGGGAGACCCAGTACTTC	CASSLAGVGETQYF	NA	TRBJ2-5	TRBD2	TRBV6-5
TGTGCCAGTAGGGATCCACCGGGAGCGAGGGGCTACACCTTC	CASRDPPGARGYTF	few	TRBJ1-2	NA	TRBV19
TGTGCCAGCAGGGAGGCCCCAATCGGAAACTATGGCTACACCTTC	CASREAPIGNYGYTF	NA	TRBJ1-2	NA	TRBV6-1
TGTGCCAGCAGTGGTCGCGGGACAGAAGTTCTACCCTCTGGAAACACCATATATTTT	CASSGRGTEVLPSGNTIYF	NA	TRBJ1-3	TRBD1	TRBV6-1
TGCAGCGTTGAATCGGGTAGTGCAAAACTGTTTTTT	CSVESGSAKLFF	NA	TRBJ1-4	NA	TRBV29-1
TGTGCCAGCAGCCAATGGGGGGGGGAAAATCAGCCCCAGCATTTT	CASSQWGGENQPQHF	NA	TRBJ1-5	NA	TRBV5-4
TGTGCCACCAGCGGAACTCGGTCGGGGGCTGAAGCTTTCTTT	CATSGTRSGAEAFF	NA	TRBJ1-1	NA	TRBV15
TGTGCCAGCAGTCACGACAGTTATGGCTACACCTTC	CASSHDSYGYTF	NA	TRBJ1-2	NA	TRBV6-6
TGTGCCAGCAGACAGGGTCCGGCCAAAAACATTCAGTACTTC	CASRQGPAKNIQYF	few	TRBJ2-4	NA	TRBV6-1
TGCGCCAGCAGCTTGGCCCGAACTAGCGGAAACAATGAGCAGTTCTTC	CASSLARTSGNNEQFF	NA	TRBJ2-1	TRBD2	TRBV5-1
TGTGCCATCGGGACAGGGACCACCTACAATGAGCAGTTCTTC	CAIGTGTTYNEQFF	NA	TRBJ2-1	TRBD1	TRBV6-5
TGTGCCAGCAGCCTTGACAGGGGGTATGGCTACACCTTC	CASSLDRGYGYTF	NA	TRBJ1-2	TRBD1	TRBV6-5
TGTGCCAGCAGCTTAGAAGCGACAGGGAGCCGGAACACTGAAGCTTTCTTT	CASSLEATGSRNTEAFF	few	TRBJ1-1	TRBD1	TRBV7-6
TGCGCCAGCAGCTTGGGTTTAACGAACACCGGGGAGCTGTTTTTT	CASSLGLTNTGELFF	once	TRBJ2-2	NA	TRBV5-1
TGTGCTAGTGGTCTTCGTATTCAAGAGACCCAGTACTTC	CASGLRIQETQYF	NA	TRBJ2-5	NA	TRBV12-5